Here is one TCR beta chain with its context. Its target antigen remains unknown. No base qualities exist here, and no much larger clone lies one base off it. These data originate in a study of T cell responses to AZD1222 COVID-19 vaccine (dated by TCRdb to the early 2020s). Concerning the study at large: AZD1222 recipients given second doses at about 4 weeks or at about 12 weeks were pooled, since spike-specific TCR depth and breadth were not found to differ between the two schedules. TCR sequencing covered 230 to 250 trial participants: nearly 210 given two doses of AZD1222 and some 25 given two doses of MenACWY control vaccine. Trial participants were enrolled by age into subgroups of 18-55, 56-69 and 70-plus years, and about 150, 27 and 61 TCR-sequenced participants, respectively, were included in these subgroups. What the research found in general, with its limitations: Reportedly, close to half of the unique spike-specific TCRs recognized epitopes lying outside the regions that are mutated in the B.1.351 and B.1.1.7 variants. Vaccine-associated CD4 TCRs spanned the whole spike protein, with dominant responses in regions 160-218 and 743-854. Participants were mostly white British, with more females than males. The authors suggested clonal diversity may have been underestimated. Because no day 14 peak-response samples were available, repertoires were characterized only after the peak T cell response. Conclusions about previously exposed vaccinees are limited, since just five or six AZD1222 recipients were seropositive for SARS-CoV-2 at baseline. In the small 56-69-year group, the increase in depth fell short of significance, most likely because of low power. After two AZD1222 doses, spike-specific TCR breadth and depth were significantly higher than at day 0 and than in MenACWY recipients.

The trim is 8 bases for V and 6 bases for J, with a gap of 11 bases between the germline ends. The CDR3, from cysteine to phenylalanine, totals 12 residues. Only the CDR3 region is kept as DNA, spanning 36 bases read in frame from base 1. The CDR3 regions of human TCRbeta chains were subjected to immunosequencing. In the source study's methods: Repertoire TCRs were matched against a reference library of SARS-CoV-2-specific TCRs generated with the MIRA antigen-specificity platform. Breadth meant the fraction of unique TCRs that were SARS-CoV-2-associated, whereas depth meant the fraction of total T cells that were SARS-CoV-2-associated. Using the MIRA data, each spike-specific TCR was mapped to the spike region that the TCR reacts to and placed in a CD4 or CD8 class. Log10-transformed breadth and depth values were compared by one-way ANOVA with Sidak's multiple comparisons tests. This is the immuneACCESS table as TCRdb keeps it, with only in-frame sequences that have V and J called. A part of the clones is gone; compared with another copy, unresolved V genes explain less than half, and the rest is unexplained. V and J calls and clone size are those listed in that table; D and trimming were worked out from the DNA. A total of approximately 170,000 clones appear in this sample, over 75% of them only once. The ten largest make up 6.5% to 8.5% of the sample.

The sample's time point label is to be understood as: baseline before first vaccination. Samples from vaccinated people were obtained from the UK trials COV001 and COV002, which included a single-blind randomized controlled phase 2/3 trial of AZD1222 (ChAdOx1 nCoV-19) in healthy adults. For TCRbeta chain sequencing, PBMC samples from trial participants were taken at day 0 and at day 28 after the second dose. The origin of this receptor is an adult in good health. The rearrangement joined TRBV12-3 or TRBV12-4 to TRBJ1-5; confidence is insufficient to name the D gene. The source material was peripheral blood, sampled on day 0 of AZD1222 vaccination. The DNA sequence is given as TGTGCCAGCTCCCAGCTTGGTCAGCCCCAGCATTTT. This gives the protein CASSQLGQPQHF.